The 2 T cell receptor beta chains below all came from one sample that was sequenced in a study of cytomegalovirus exposure and HLA in healthy donors. The PCR used 60 Vbeta and 13 Jbeta primers. Sequenced by immunoSEQ multiplex PCR; TCRdb stores in-frame clones only, minus some. The repertoire holds 150,000 to 180,000 clones, with about three quarters as singletons. Sample: PBMCs. The source of these receptors is a woman aged 40 to 50 in good health and CMV-seronegative.

The chain has TRBV5-1 and TRBJ2-3; 14 nucleotides match TRBD2. Germline V gene lookup returns CDR1 SGHRS and CDR2 YFSETQ. J gave up 4 bases and V 4 bases, and 5 bases lay outside the gene matches. The length of the CDR3 is 16 residues. The CDR3 region has the DNA TGCGCCAGCAGCACTGGGACTAGCGGGAGCTCAGATACGCAGTATTTT. This encodes CASSTGTSGSSDTQYF.

The genes are TRBV5-4 and TRBJ2-3, with a tentative D call TRBD2 (6 bases). The CDR3 contains 12 residues. CDR1 SGHNT and CDR2 YYREEE come from the germline V gene (reference sequence). V lost 10 bases to trimming and J lost 9 bases, with 18 bases between them. The CDR3 region has the DNA TGTGCCTACGGGGGATCCCTTGGGACGCAGTATTTT. It is translated as CAYGGSLGTQYF.